The rows below give T cell receptor beta chains drawn from one sample of a study of blood T cell repertoires in COVID-19. Generated by immunoSEQ multiplex PCR, the TCRdb table keeps only in-frame clones and is missing some. The sample contains approximately 300,000 clones, 85% of which appear only once. The specimen sequenced was PBMCs or T cells enriched from blood (not recorded which). The receptors were sampled from a woman in her twenties or thirties who had been exposed to COVID-19. Each CDR3 is given with its conserved first and last residue. D genes are given only for firm matches. Clone size, where shown, is once, few, many, or a class for clones that have expanded.

. TRBJ2-7 TRBV27 . TGTGCCAGCAGTTTATACGAGGGTTCCTACGAGCAGTACTTC CASSLYEGSYEQYF
. TRBJ2-4 TRBV3-1/TRBV3-2 . . CASSQVGRGAYF
. TRBJ1-5 TRBV19 TRBD1 TGTGCCAGTAGATTGGATGGGACAGGGGGTCAGCCCCAGCATTTT CASRLDGTGGQPQHF
. TRBJ1-1 TRBV27 . TGTGCCAGCAGTTTATCGCGGGGCATGAACACTGAAGCTTTCTTT CASSLSRGMNTEAFF
. TRBJ2-3 TRBV11-1 TRBD2 TGTGCCAGCAGTCCACTGCGGGGGGGGATCGCAGATACGCAGTATTTT CASSPLRGGIADTQYF
. TRBJ1-2 TRBV5-8 . TGTGCCAGCAGCTTGCCACTGGACAGATTCTATGGCTACACCTTC CASSLPLDRFYGYTF
. TRBJ1-1 TRBV20-1 . TGCAGTGCGGATAACAGGGAAGCTTTCTTT CSADNREAFF
. TRBJ2-7 TRBV29-1 . TGCAGCGCTGTTACCCGACAATTCCGAGAGCAGTACTTC CSAVTRQFREQYF
once TRBJ2-2 TRBV4-1 TRBD2 TGCGCCAGCAGCCAAGAAGTAGGTCTAGCGGGAGGCGGGGAGCTGTTTTTT CASSQEVGLAGGGELFF
. TRBJ2-7 TRBV5-1 TRBD1 TGCGCCAGCAGTCGGGACAGAGCCTACGAGCAGTACTTC CASSRDRAYEQYF
. TRBJ1-4 TRBV28 TRBD1 TGTGCCAGCAGGTGGCAGGGGGCGGCTAATGAAAAACTGTTTTTT CASRWQGAANEKLFF
. TRBJ1-2 TRBV18 . TGTGCCAGCTCACCCGAGCCAGGAACAAACTATGGCTACACCTTC CASSPEPGTNYGYTF
. TRBJ2-5 TRBV5-4 TRBD2 TGTGCCAGCAGCTTTGGACTAGCGGGAGTAGAGACCCAGTACTTC CASSFGLAGVETQYF
. TRBJ1-2 TRBV5-1 . TGCGCCAGCAGCTTGGGAGGACAGAACCCTATGAGCTACACCTTC CASSLGGQNPMSYTF
. TRBJ2-4 TRBV7-2 TRBD2 TGTGCCAGCAGCTTCAGTAGCGGGGATCAGTACTTC CASSFSSGDQYF
. TRBJ2-3 TRBV10-1 . TGCGCCAGCAGTGAGGAGGCTAGCAACACAGATACGCAGTATTTT CASSEEASNTDTQYF
. TRBJ2-2 TRBV4-1 TRBD2 TGCGCCAGCAGCCCCCTCCAGGGACTAGCGGGGACCGGGGAGCTGTTTTTT CASSPLQGLAGTGELFF
. TRBJ2-1 TRBV11-2 TRBD2 TGTGCCAGCAGCTTAGACGCGGGAGGGCCGGATGAGCAGTTCTTC CASSLDAGGPDEQFF
. TRBJ1-5 TRBV27 . TGTGCCAGCACCTCACCACTTGGTGGCAATCAGCCCCAGCATTTT CASTSPLGGNQPQHF
once TRBJ2-1 TRBV30 . TGTGCCTGGAGGCTATTAGCAGAATACAATGAGCAGTTCTTC CAWRLLAEYNEQFF
. TRBJ2-7 TRBV19 . TGTGCCAGTAGTATTTCTGGGAGTGCCTACGAGCAGTACTTC CASSISGSAYEQYF
. TRBJ1-4 TRBV6-5 . TGTGCCAGCAGTTACCTTCGACGGGCAACTAATGAAAAACTGTTTTTT CASSYLRRATNEKLFF
. TRBJ1-5 TRBV28 . TGTGCCAGCAGTCTCTTACAGACCAATCAGCCCCAGCATTTT CASSLLQTNQPQHF
few TRBJ1-1 TRBV7-9 . TGTGCCAGCAGCTTAGTAGTTGGGCACACTGAAGCTTTCTTT CASSLVVGHTEAFF
. TRBJ2-1 TRBV25-1 . TGTGCCAGCAGTGATCTGGGACACAGAAATGAGCAGTTCTTC CASSDLGHRNEQFF
few TRBJ1-6 TRBV7-8 . TGTGCCAGCAGCTTAGCAGGACAAGCCTTCGATTCACCCCTCCACTTT CASSLAGQAFDSPLHF
. TRBJ1-2 TRBV11-2 TRBD1 TGTGCCAGCAGCTTTGCGGACAGGGGAGGTGGCTACACCTTC CASSFADRGGGYTF
few TRBJ1-1 TRBV28 TRBD1 TGTGCCAGCAGGCCGACAGGGAAGGGAACTGAAGCTTTCTTT CASRPTGKGTEAFF
. TRBJ2-6 TRBV21-1 . TGTGCCAGCAGCAAATTAGTACGACGAGGGACAGAACCACGTACTAGCTCTGGGGCCAACGTCCTGACTTTC CASSKLVRRGTEPRTSSGANVLTF
. TRBJ1-2 TRBV28 . TGTGCCAGCAGCTTCCTCGGGGGGGGCGGCTATGGCTACACCTTC CASSFLGGGGYGYTF
. TRBJ2-3 TRBV6-4 TRBD1 TGTGCCAGCAGTGACTACGGGACAGGGGCCACAGATACGCAGTATTTT CASSDYGTGATDTQYF
. TRBJ2-7 TRBV19 . TGTGCCAGTAGTATAGAGGGCAGTTACGAGCAGTACTTC CASSIEGSYEQYF
. TRBJ1-4 TRBV4-3 . TGCGCCAGCAGCCAAGAGACGGGTAGGACAATGAATGAAAAACTGTTTTTT CASSQETGRTMNEKLFF
. TRBJ1-3 TRBV19 . TGTGCCACCCTAACTGGAAACACCATATATTTT CATLTGNTIYF
few TRBJ2-5 TRBV9 . TGTGCCAGCAGCGCTTCCGGACAGAAAGAAGAGACCCAGTACTTC CASSASGQKEETQYF
. TRBJ1-1 TRBV2 . TGTGCCAGCAGCCGGACAGAGATGAACACTGAAGCTTTCTTT CASSRTEMNTEAFF
. TRBJ2-1 TRBV4-1 TRBD2 TGCGCCAGCAGCCAAGCAACGGCGGGGGGGCCGCGTAATGAGCAGTTCTTC CASSQATAGGPRNEQFF
. TRBJ1-1 TRBV9 . TGTGCCAGCAGCGTAGTTACAGGCACTGAAGCTTTCTTT CASSVVTGTEAFF
. TRBJ1-4 TRBV30 TRBD1 TGTGCCTGGGGGACAGCCTCTAATGAAAAACTGTTTTTT CAWGTASNEKLFF
. TRBJ2-5 TRBV24-1 TRBD1 TGTGCCACCGACCCCGGGACAGGGGTCCAAGAGACCCAGTACTTC CATDPGTGVQETQYF
. TRBJ1-2 TRBV4-3 TRBD1 TGCGCCAGCAGCCAAGTACAGGGGGGCGGCTATGGCTACACCTTC CASSQVQGGGYGYTF
. TRBJ1-2 TRBV12-3/TRBV12-4 . TGTGCCAGCAGTTTGACAGACTATGGCTACACCTTC CASSLTDYGYTF
. TRBJ2-7 TRBV7-9 TRBD1 TGTGCCAGCAGCTTTGCTGGACAGGGGCCATACGAGCAGTACTTC CASSFAGQGPYEQYF
. TRBJ2-2 TRBV4-3 TRBD1 TGCGCCAGCAGCCAACGTTTGGGACAGGGGACGTTAAGCACCGGGGAGCTGTTTTTT CASSQRLGQGTLSTGELFF
. TRBJ2-7 TRBV5-8 . TGTGCCAGCAGGGGGAGCTCCTACGAGCAGTACTTC CASRGSSYEQYF
. TRBJ1-1 TRBV6-5 TRBD1 TGTGCCAGTAAGGACAGGGTGAAAGCTTTCTTT CASKDRVKAFF
many TRBJ2-1 TRBV30 TRBD2 TGTGCCTGGGCCAAGGGACTAGCGATCGATGAGCAGTTCTTC CAWAKGLAIDEQFF
. TRBJ2-5 TRBV4-2 TRBD2 TGTGCCAGCAGCCACTTCGGGGCGGGGGGTCGACAAGAGACCCAGTACTTC CASSHFGAGGRQETQYF
once TRBJ1-6 TRBV2 . TGTGCCAGCAATCTGGCTGGACTCTATAATTCACCCCTCCACTTT CASNLAGLYNSPLHF
. TRBJ2-1 TRBV12-3/TRBV12-4 . TGTGCCAGCAGTCACGGTGATGAGCAGTTCTTC CASSHGDEQFF